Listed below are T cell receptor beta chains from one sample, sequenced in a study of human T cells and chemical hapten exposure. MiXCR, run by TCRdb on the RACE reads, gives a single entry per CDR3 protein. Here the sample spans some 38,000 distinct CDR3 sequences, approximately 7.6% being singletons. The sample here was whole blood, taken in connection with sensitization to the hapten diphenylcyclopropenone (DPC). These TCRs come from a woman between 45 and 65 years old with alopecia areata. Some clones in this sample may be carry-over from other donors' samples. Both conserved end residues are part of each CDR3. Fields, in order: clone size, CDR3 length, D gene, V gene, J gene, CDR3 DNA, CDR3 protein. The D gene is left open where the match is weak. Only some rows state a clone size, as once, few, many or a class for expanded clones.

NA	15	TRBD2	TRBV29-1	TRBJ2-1	TGCAGCGTTGAAGGGCTAGCGGGAGGGAACAATGAGCAGTTCTTC	CSVEGLAGGNNEQFF
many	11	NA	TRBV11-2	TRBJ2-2	TGTGCCAGCAGCTCAGCCGGGGAGCTGTTTTTT	CASSSAGELFF
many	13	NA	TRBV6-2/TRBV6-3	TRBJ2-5	TGTGCCAGCAGTTACTCGAGGCGCGAGACCCAGTACTTC	CASSYSRRETQYF
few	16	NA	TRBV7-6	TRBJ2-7	TGTGCCAGCAGCCGTCGGCCCTTAGGGAAGAGCTACGAGCAGTACTTC	CASSRRPLGKSYEQYF
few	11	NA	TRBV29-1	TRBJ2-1	TGCAGCCTAGCCCCGGGCAATGAGCAGTTCTTC	CSLAPGNEQFF
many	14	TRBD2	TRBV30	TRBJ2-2	TGTGCCTGCCCAGCGCGGACTAGCGTCGGGGAGCTGTTTTTT	CACPARTSVGELFF
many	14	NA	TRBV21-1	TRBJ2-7	TGTGCCAACGGCCGGGACCCGGGGGCCTACGAGCAGTACTTC	CANGRDPGAYEQYF
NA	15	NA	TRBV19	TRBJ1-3	TGTGCCAGTAGTCCGCGGGGGGGTCGTGGAAACACCATATATTTT	CASSPRGGRGNTIYF
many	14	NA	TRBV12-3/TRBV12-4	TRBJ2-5	TGTGCCAGCAGTTTAAGGGAGGCCCAAGAGACCCAGTACTTC	CASSLREAQETQYF
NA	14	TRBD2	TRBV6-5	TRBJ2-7	TGTGCCAGCAGCCGGACTAGCGGGAGCGTCGAGCAGTACTTC	CASSRTSGSVEQYF
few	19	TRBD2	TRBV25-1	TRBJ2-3	TGTGCCAGCAGGTCTCAAGCACTAGCGGGAGTGAGCGTCACAGATACGCAGTATTTT	CASRSQALAGVSVTDTQYF
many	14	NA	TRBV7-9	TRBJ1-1	TGTGCCAGCAGCCTAGAGGTCTTGGGCAGGGCGGCTTTCTTT	CASSLEVLGRAAFF
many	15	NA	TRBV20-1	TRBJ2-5	TGCAGTGCCCTAAATCCGGAGGGGCGGTCAGAGACCCAGTACTTC	CSALNPEGRSETQYF
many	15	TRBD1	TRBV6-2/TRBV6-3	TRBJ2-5	TGTGCCAGCACCGCCGGGACAGGGGGCGCAAAGACCCAGTACTTC	CASTAGTGGAKTQYF
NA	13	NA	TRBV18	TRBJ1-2	TGTGCCAGCTCGACAAAGTACGACTATGGCTACACCTTC	CASSTKYDYGYTF
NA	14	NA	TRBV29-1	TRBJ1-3	TGCAGCGTTGAATTTCGGAGCTCTGGAAACACCATATATTTT	CSVEFRSSGNTIYF
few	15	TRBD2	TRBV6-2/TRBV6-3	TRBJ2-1	TGTGCCACCCAGGAGTATAGCGGGAGGGACAATGAGCAGTTCTTC	CATQEYSGRDNEQFF
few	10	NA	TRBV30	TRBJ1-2	TGTGCCTGGGAGGGCGGTGGCTACACCTTC	CAWEGGGYTF
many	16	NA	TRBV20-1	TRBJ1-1	TGCAGTGCTAGAGGCCCCTACCCCGGAGGGAACACTGAAGCTTTCTTT	CSARGPYPGGNTEAFF
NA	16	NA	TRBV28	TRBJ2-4	TGTGCCAGCAGCCGGGGACGGCCCGGGAGCACAAACATTCAGTACTTC	CASSRGRPGSTNIQYF
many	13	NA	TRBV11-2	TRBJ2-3	TGTGCCAGCAGCTTAGGTGTTGCGGATACGCAGTATTTT	CASSLGVADTQYF
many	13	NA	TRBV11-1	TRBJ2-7	TGTGCCAGCAGCTTTGCGGCCACCTACGAGCAGTACTTC	CASSFAATYEQYF
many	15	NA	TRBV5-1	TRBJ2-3	TGCGCCAGCAGCCTGGACGGGACCAGCACAGATACGCAGTATTTT	CASSLDGTSTDTQYF
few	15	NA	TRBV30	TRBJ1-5	TGTGCCTGGAGTGTACAAGGAGGAGGCGGTCAGCCCCAGCATTTT	CAWSVQGGGGQPQHF
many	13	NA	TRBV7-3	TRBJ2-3	TGTGCCAGCAGCTTAGAAAGGAGTGATACGCAGTATTTT	CASSLERSDTQYF
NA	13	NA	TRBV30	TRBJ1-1	TGTGCCTGGACCCGGGGCCAGAACACTGAAGCTTTCTTT	CAWTRGQNTEAFF
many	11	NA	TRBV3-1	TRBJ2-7	TGTGCCAGCAGCCGTAACAACGAGCAGTACTTC	CASSRNNEQYF
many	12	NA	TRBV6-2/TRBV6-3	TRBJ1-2	TGTGCCAGCAGTTACGGTGTATGGGGCTACACCTTC	CASSYGVWGYTF
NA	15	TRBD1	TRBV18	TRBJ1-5	TGTGCCAGCTCACTCGACAGGGATAGCAATCAGCCCCAGCATTTT	CASSLDRDSNQPQHF
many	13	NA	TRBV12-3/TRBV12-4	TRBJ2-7	TGTGCCAGCAGTTTAGAGGGTCCCTACGAGCAGTACTTC	CASSLEGPYEQYF
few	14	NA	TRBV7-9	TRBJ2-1	TGTGCCAGCAGCTTAGGGACAGACTACAATGAGCAGTTCTTC	CASSLGTDYNEQFF